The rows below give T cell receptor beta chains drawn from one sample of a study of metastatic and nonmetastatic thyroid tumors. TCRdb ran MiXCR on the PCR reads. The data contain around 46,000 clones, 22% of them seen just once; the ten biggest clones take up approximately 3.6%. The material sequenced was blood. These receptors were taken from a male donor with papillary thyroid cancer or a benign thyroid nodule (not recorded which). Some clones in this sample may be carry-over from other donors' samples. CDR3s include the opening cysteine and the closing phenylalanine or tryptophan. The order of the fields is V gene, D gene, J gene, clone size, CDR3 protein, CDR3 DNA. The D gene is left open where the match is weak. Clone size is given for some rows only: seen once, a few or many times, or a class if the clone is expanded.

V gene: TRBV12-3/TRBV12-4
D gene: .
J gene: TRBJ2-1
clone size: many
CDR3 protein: CASSLNEQFF
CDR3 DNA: TGTGCCAGCAGTCTCAATGAGCAGTTCTTC

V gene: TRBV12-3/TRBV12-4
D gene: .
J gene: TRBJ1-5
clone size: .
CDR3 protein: CASLWVPHQPQHF
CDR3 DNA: TGTGCCAGCTTGTGGGTCCCACATCAGCCCCAGCATTTT

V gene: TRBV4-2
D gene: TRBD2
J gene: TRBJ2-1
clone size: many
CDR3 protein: CASSAGTSGRADRNEQFF
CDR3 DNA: TGTGCCAGCAGCGCGGGGACTAGCGGGAGGGCCGACCGCAATGAGCAGTTCTTC

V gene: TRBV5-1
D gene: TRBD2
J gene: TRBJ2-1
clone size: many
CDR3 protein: CASSMTSGGINEQFF
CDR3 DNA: TGCGCCAGCAGCATGACTAGCGGGGGCATCAATGAGCAGTTCTTC

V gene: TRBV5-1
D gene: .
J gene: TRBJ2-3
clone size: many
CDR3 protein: CASSLTGYEGTDTQYF
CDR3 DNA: TGCGCCAGCAGCTTGACCGGCTATGAGGGTACAGATACGCAGTATTTT

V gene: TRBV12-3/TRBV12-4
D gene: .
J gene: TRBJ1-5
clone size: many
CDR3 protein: CASSFSGDQPQHF
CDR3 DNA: TGTGCCAGCAGTTTTTCGGGGGATCAGCCCCAGCATTTT

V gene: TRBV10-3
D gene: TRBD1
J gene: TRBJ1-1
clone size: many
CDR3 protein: CAIRGSAGTGDWGTEAFF
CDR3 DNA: TGTGCCATCAGGGGCTCTGCCGGGACAGGGGATTGGGGCACTGAAGCTTTCTTT

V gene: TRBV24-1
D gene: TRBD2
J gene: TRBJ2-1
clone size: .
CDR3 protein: CATHGSLAGAPCYIEQFF
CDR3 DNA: TGTGCCACCCACGGCTCACTAGCGGGAGCCCCCTGCTACATTGAGCAGTTCTTC

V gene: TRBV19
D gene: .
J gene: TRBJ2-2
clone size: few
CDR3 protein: CASSNSGSGTGELFF
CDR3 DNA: TGTGCCAGCAGTAACAGTGGGAGTGGGACCGGGGAGCTGTTTTTT

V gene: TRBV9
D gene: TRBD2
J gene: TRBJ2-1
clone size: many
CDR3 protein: CASSSGLGGRNEQFF
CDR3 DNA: TGTGCCAGCAGCTCGGGACTAGGGGGGCGGAATGAGCAGTTCTTC

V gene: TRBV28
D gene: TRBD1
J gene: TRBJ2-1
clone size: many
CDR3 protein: CASSFSDRDLLF
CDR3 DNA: TGTGCCAGCAGTTTCTCCGACAGGGATTTACTCTTC

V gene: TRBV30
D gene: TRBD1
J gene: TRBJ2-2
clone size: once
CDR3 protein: CARDRGLNTGELFF
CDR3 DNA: TGTGCCCGGGACAGGGGGCTGAACACCGGGGAGCTGTTTTTT

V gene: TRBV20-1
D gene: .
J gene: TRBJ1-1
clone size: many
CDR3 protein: CSARDRKGSRKNTEAFF
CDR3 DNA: TGCAGTGCTAGAGATCGAAAGGGGAGTAGAAAGAACACTGAAGCTTTCTTT

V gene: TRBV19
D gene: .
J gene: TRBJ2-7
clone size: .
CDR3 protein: CASSMRGELSCEQCF
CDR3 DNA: TGTGCCAGTAGTATGAGGGGAGAGCTTTCCTGCGAGCAGTGCTTC

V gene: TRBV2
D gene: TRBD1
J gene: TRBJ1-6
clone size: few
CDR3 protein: CASRPQGANNSPLHF
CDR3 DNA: TGTGCCAGCAGGCCACAGGGGGCAAATAATTCACCCCTCCACTTT

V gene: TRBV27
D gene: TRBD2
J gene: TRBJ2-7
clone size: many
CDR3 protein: CASSPLAGGEQYF
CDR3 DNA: TGTGCCAGCAGTCCACTAGCGGGAGGCGAGCAGTACTTC

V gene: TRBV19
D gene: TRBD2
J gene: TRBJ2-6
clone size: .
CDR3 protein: CASTPSGRVSSGANVLTF
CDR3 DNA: TGTGCCAGTACCCCGTCCGGGAGGGTTAGCTCTGGGGCCAACGTCCTGACTTTC

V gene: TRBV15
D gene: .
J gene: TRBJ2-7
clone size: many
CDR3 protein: CATSARDPGGEQYF
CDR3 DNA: TGTGCCACCAGCGCCCGGGACCCAGGTGGCGAGCAGTACTTC

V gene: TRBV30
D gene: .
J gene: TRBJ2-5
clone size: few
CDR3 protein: CAWSAGATRKETQYF
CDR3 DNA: TGTGCCTGGAGTGCAGGAGCGACTAGAAAAGAGACCCAGTACTTC

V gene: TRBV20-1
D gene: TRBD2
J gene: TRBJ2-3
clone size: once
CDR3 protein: CSAILAGGPATQYF
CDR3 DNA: TGCAGTGCTATCCTAGCGGGAGGGCCGGCTACGCAGTATTTT

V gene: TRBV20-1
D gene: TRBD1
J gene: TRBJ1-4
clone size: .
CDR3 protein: CSARDSPHRGGEKLFF
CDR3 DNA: TGCAGTGCTAGAGATTCCCCCCACAGGGGAGGGGAAAAACTGTTTTTT

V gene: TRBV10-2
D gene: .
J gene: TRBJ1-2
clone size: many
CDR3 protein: CASSESGYGYTF
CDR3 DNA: TGCGCCAGCAGTGAGTCAGGCTATGGCTACACCTTC

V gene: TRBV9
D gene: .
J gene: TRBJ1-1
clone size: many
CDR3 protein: CASSVWTNTEAFF
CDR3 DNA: TGTGCCAGCAGCGTTTGGACAAACACTGAAGCTTTCTTT

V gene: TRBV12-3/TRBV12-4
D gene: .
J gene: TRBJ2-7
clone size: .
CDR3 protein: CASSFGGRKYEQYF
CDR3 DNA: TGTGCCAGCAGTTTTGGTGGGAGAAAGTACGAGCAGTACTTC

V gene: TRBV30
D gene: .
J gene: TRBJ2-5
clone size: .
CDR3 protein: CAWSESHYVGETQYF
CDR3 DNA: TGTGCCTGGAGTGAGTCGCATTACGTCGGAGAGACCCAGTACTTC

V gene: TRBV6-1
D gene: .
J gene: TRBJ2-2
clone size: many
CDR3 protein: CASSDRDTGELFF
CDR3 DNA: TGTGCCAGCAGCGACCGGGACACCGGGGAGCTGTTTTTT

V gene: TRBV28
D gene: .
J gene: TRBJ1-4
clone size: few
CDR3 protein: CASSLNEKLFF
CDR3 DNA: TGTGCCAGCAGCCTGAATGAAAAACTGTTTTTT

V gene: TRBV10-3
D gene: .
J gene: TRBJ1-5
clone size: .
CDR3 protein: CAISEGFQPQHF
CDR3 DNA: TGTGCCATCAGTGAAGGGTTTCAGCCCCAGCATTTT

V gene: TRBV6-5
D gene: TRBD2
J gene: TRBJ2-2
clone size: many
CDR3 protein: CASSYGERGGRSPTGELFF
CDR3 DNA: TGTGCCAGCAGTTACGGGGAGCGTGGCGGGAGAAGTCCCACCGGGGAGCTGTTTTTT

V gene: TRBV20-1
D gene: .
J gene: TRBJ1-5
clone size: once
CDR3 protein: CSASARSFSNQPQHF
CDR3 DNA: TGCAGTGCTAGTGCCAGGTCCTTTAGCAATCAGCCCCAGCATTTT

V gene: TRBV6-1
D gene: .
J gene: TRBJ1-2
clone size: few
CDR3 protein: CASSTPTGSYGYTF
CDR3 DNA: TGTGCCAGCAGTACACCCACCGGGAGCTATGGCTACACCTTC

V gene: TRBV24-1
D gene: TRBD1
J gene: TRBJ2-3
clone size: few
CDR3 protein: CATSDFRGQGEDTQYF
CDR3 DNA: TGTGCCACCAGTGATTTTAGGGGACAGGGGGAAGATACGCAGTATTTT

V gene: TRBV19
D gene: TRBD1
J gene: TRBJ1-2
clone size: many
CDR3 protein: CASTPDGTGYGYTF
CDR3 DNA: TGTGCCAGTACTCCTGATGGGACAGGGTATGGCTACACCTTC

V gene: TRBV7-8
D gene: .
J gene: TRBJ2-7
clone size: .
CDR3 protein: CASSLPENRVYEQYF
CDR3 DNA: TGTGCCAGCAGCTTACCCGAAAATCGTGTCTACGAGCAGTACTTC

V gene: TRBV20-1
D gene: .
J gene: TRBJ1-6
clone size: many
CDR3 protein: CSAREQGLYNSPLHF
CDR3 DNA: TGCAGTGCTAGGGAGCAGGGACTTTATAATTCACCCCTCCACTTT

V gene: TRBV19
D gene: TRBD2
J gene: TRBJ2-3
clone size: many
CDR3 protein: CASSDPRGDQRDTQYF
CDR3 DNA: TGTGCCAGTAGTGACCCCCGGGGGGACCAACGGGATACGCAGTATTTT

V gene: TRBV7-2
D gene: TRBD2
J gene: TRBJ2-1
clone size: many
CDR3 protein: CASSDSGMGSNEQFF
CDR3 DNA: TGTGCCAGCAGCGATAGCGGGATGGGAAGCAATGAGCAGTTCTTC

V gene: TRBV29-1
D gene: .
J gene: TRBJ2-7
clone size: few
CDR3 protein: CSVEEGRGEQYF
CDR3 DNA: TGCAGCGTTGAAGAGGGAAGGGGGGAGCAGTACTTC